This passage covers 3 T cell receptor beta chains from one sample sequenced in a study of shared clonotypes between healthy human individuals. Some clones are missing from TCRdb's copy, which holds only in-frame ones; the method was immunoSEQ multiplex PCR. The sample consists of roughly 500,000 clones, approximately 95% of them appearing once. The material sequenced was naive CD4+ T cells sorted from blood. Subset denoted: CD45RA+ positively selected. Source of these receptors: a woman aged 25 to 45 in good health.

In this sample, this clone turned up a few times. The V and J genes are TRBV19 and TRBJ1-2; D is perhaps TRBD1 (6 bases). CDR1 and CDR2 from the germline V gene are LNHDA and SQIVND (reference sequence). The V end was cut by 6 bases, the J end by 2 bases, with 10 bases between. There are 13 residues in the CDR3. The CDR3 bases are TGTGCCAGTAGGAAGAGGGGGAACTATGGCTACACCTTC. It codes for CASRKRGNYGYTF.

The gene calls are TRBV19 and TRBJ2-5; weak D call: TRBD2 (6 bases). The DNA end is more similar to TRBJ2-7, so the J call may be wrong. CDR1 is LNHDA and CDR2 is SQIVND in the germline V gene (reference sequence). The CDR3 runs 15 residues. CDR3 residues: CASSDSRLVSYEQYF. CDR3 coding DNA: TGTGCCAGTAGTGATTCCCGACTAGTATCCTACGAGCAGTACTTC.

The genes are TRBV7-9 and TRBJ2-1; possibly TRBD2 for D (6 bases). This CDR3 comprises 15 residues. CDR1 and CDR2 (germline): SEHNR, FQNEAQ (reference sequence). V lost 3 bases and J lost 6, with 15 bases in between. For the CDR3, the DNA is TGTGCCAGCAGCTTGCGGGACGGAATTGGCAATGAGCAGTTCTTC. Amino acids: CASSLRDGIGNEQFF.